This record covers a single TCR beta chain. This entry belongs to a study of HIV-infected patients and healthy controls. TCRdb independently ran MiXCR on the 5' RACE reads; one entry per CDR3 protein. The data contain almost 65,000 distinct CDR3 sequences, less than 20% of them singletons. Sequenced sample: CD4+ T cells from blood. This receptor was taken from a human donor in good health.

The CDR3 DNA sequence: TGTGCCAGCGCGGACCTACAGGGGAGCAATCAGCCCCAGCATTTT. This sequence encodes CASADLQGSNQPQHF. The chain carries TRBV6-6 and TRBJ1-5; 7 positions agree with TRBD1. The junction had 8 bases not matched to a gene; V was cut back by 8 bases and J by 1 base. The CDR3 spans 15 residues. Germline values: CDR1 MNHNY, CDR2 SVGAGI (reference sequence).